The 9 T cell receptor beta chains in this list originate from one sample, sequenced in a study of glioma-infiltrating T cells. Using RNA template, CDR3s of TCR alpha and beta were amplified with iRepertoire arm-PCR. TCRdb reprocessed the multiplex PCR reads via MiXCR and lists one record per CDR3 protein. The sample contains 100,000 to 150,000 distinct CDR3 sequences, around 23% of which appear only once. Source material: glioma tissue, nonneoplastic brain tissue, or PBMCs (not recorded which). The receptors here all came from a human donor with low-grade glioma or glioblastoma, undergoing nonglioma brain surgery, or in good health (not recorded which).

A few counts support this clonotype. The chain employs TRBV7-3 and TRBJ2-3; D is ambiguous. Trimming shortened V by 0 bases and J by 1 base, and 14 bases separated the two germline ends. CDR1 and CDR2 (germline): SGHTA, FQGTGA. The CDR3 runs to 17 residues. CDR3 region: CASSLTSTIEGTDTQYF. In nucleotides, the CDR3 is TGTGCCAGCAGCTTAACGTCCACTATCGAGGGCACAGATACGCAGTATTTT.

This clonotype turned up a few times. This chain links TRBV19 with TRBJ1-1, with 9 positions matching TRBD1. Germline V gene lookup returns CDR1 LNHDA and CDR2 SQIVND (reference sequence). The ends lost 3 bases at V and 4 bases at J; junction bases unmatched: 6. The CDR3 has 15 amino acids. CDR3 residues: CASSILGQGGTEAFF. The DNA of the CDR3 is TGTGCCAGTAGTATCCTGGGACAGGGAGGCACTGAAGCTTTCTTT.

As for this clonotype: It may be a read error: a sequence one base away is much more abundant. The J gene is TRBJ1-1, the V gene TRBV6-1; D is unclear. This CDR3 contains 13 residues. The germline CDR1 and CDR2 sequences are MNHNS and SASEGT. The CDR3 reads CASRVQNPPEALF. In DNA form, the CDR3 reads TGTGCCAGCAGGGTACAAAACCCCCCTGAAGCTCTCTTT.

V usage is TRBV7-9 and J usage is TRBJ1-2; D uncertain. Trimming took 6 bases from V and 0 from J, leaving 11 bases between them. CDR1 and CDR2 from the germline V gene are SEHNR and FQNEAQ (reference sequence). The CDR3 covers 14 residues. Written as DNA, the CDR3 is TGTGCCAGCAGTGGATCCACTCCTAACTATGGCTACACCTTC. Translated, it gives CASSGSTPNYGYTF.

This clonotype was recorded at least ten times. V usage is TRBV7-6 and J usage is TRBJ2-3, with 8 bases that match TRBD2. Germline CDR1 SGHVS, CDR2 FNYEAQ. This CDR3 has 14 residues. After removal of 1 base from V and 6 bases from J, the junction contained 3 bases not matched to a gene. CDR3 region: CASSLGPGGDTQYF. The CDR3 coding sequence is TGTGCCAGCAGCTTAGGCCCGGGAGGGGATACGCAGTATTTT.

This clonotype has ten or more counts. This chain connects TRBV6-1 to TRBJ2-3; D might be TRBD1 (6 bases). CDR3 size: 16 residues. V was shortened by 2 bases and J by 4 bases, with 16 bases between the two germline ends. From germline, CDR1 is MNHNS and CDR2 SASEGT. The CDR3 DNA reads as TGTGCCAGCAGTGAAAAGTCAGGGGTTGTAGCAGATACGCAGTATTTT. Translating gives CASSEKSGVVADTQYF.

This clonotype was counted ten times or more. The chain combines TRBV27 with TRBJ2-1; D is unresolved. Per germline, CDR1 MNHEY and CDR2 SMNVEV (reference sequence). This CDR3 is 16 amino acids long. Trimming removed 6 bases at V and 3 bases at J, with 18 bases between. The CDR3: CASRDPLAINYNEQFF. As DNA, the CDR3 is TGTGCCAGCAGGGACCCTTTGGCTATAAACTACAATGAGCAGTTCTTC.

This clonotype has at least ten counts. The rearrangement joins TRBV20-1 to TRBJ2-3; 10 positions match TRBD2. The length of the CDR3 is 15 residues. CDR1 is DFQATT and CDR2 is SNEGSKA in the germline V gene (reference sequence). After removal of 5 bases from V and 4 bases from J, the junction contained 9 bases not matched to a gene. The CDR3 sequence: CSADLLAGLADTQYF. CDR3 DNA sequence: TGCAGTGCTGACCTACTAGCGGGGCTGGCAGATACGCAGTATTTT.

The table lists this clonotype with many counts. This chain connects TRBV18 to TRBJ2-3; D unresolved. CDR1 KGHSH and CDR2 LQKENI come from the germline V gene. The CDR3 is 13 residues long. V was cut by 2 bases and J by 4 bases, with 7 bases left in between. This CDR3 is CASSPRHPDTQYF. DNA for the CDR3: TGTGCCAGCTCACCAAGGCACCCAGATACGCAGTATTTT. The variable domain in full, with the rest retrieved from reference TRBV18 and TRBJ2-3, is NAGVMQNPRHLVRRRGQEARLRCSPMKGHSHVYWYRQLPEEGLKFMVYLQKENIIDESGMPKERFSAEFPKEGPSILRIQQVVRGDSAAYFCASSPRHPDTQYFGPGTRLTVL.